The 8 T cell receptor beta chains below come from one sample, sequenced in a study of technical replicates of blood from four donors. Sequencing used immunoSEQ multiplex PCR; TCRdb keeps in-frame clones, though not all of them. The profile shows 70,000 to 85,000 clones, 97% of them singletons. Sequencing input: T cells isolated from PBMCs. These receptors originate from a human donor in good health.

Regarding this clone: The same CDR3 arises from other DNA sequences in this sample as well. The CDR3, as DNA: TGTGCCAGTAGCTCAGACTCCTACGAGCAGTACTTC. Protein sequence: CASSSDSYEQYF. The chain is built from TRBV19 and TRBJ2-7; no clear D. Trimming shortened V by 6 bases and J by 0 bases, and 6 bases separated the two germline ends. The CDR3 extends over 12 amino acids. CDR1 is LNHDA, CDR2 SQIVND, per germline (reference sequence).

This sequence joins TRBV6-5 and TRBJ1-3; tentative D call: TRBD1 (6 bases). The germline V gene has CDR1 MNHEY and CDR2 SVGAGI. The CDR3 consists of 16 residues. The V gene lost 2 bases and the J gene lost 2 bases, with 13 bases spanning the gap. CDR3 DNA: TGTGCCAGCAGTTACACCCGACAGGCCGCTGGAAACACCATATATTTT. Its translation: CASSYTRQAAGNTIYF.

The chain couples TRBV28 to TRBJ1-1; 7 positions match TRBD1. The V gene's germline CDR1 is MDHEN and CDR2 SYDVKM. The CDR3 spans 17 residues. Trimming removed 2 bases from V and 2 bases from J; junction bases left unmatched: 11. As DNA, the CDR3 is TGTGCCAGCAGTTTACTCCCGGGGAAGGGGGCAAACACTGAAGCTTTCTTT. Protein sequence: CASSLLPGKGANTEAFF.

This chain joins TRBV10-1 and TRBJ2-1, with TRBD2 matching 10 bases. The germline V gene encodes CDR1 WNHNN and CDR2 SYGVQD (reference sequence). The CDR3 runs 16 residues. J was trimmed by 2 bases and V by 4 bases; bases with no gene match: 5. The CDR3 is CASSVTSGATYNEQFF. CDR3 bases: TGCGCCAGCAGTGTCACTAGCGGGGCAACCTACAATGAGCAGTTCTTC.

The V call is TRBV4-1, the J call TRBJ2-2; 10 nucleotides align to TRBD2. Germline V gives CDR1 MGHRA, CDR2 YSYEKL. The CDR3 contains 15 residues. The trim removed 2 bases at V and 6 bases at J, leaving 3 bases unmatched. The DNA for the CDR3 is TGCGCCAGCAGCCAACCCGGGACTAGCGCCGGGGAGCTGTTTTTT. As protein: CASSQPGTSAGELFF.

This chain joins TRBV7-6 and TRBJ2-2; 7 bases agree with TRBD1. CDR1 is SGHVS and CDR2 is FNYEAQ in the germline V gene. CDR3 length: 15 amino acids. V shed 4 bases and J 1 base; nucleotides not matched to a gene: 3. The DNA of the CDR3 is TGTGCCAGCAGCTGGCACAGGGGGAACACCGGGGAGCTGTTTTTT. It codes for CASSWHRGNTGELFF.

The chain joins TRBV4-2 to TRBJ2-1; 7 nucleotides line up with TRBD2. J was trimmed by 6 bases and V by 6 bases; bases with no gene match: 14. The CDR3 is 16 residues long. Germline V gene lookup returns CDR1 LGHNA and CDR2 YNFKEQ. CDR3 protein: CASSHSKRGPSNEQFF. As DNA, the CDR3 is TGTGCCAGCAGTCACTCCAAGCGGGGACCCTCCAATGAGCAGTTCTTC.

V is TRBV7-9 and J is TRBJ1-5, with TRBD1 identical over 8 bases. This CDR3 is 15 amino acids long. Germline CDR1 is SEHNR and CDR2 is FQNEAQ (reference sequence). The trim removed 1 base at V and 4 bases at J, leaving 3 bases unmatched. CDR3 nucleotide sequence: TGTGCCAGCAGCTTAGGAGGGACAGGTAATCAGCCCCAGCATTTT. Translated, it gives CASSLGGTGNQPQHF.